The 29 T cell receptor beta chains given below trace back to one sample, sequenced in a study of blood T cell repertoires in COVID-19. Method: immunoSEQ multiplex PCR; TCRdb's copy keeps in-frame clones and lacks some. This sample has roughly 99,000 clones; about 90% occur once, and the top ten carry about 2%. The specimen sequenced was peripheral blood. All receptors come from a man over 45 with COVID-19, enrolled during active disease.

This chain connects TRBV14 to TRBJ1-2; D is undetermined. CDR3 size: 14 residues. Germline CDR1 reads SGHDN; CDR2 reads FVKESK. The V end was cut by 0 bases, the J end by 3 bases, with 8 bases between. The CDR3 DNA sequence: TGTGCCAGCAGCCAAGAGGGAGTATACTATGGCTACACCTTC. Translation: CASSQEGVYYGYTF.

The V and J genes are TRBV7-8 and TRBJ1-4; the match to TRBD1 covers 10 bases. CDR1 and CDR2 from the germline V gene are SGHVS and FQNEAQ. CDR3 length equals 16 residues. Unmatched junction bases numbered 5, after V lost 2 bases and J lost 5 bases. The CDR3 sequence: CASSLTDRGRNEKLFF. CDR3 DNA: TGTGCCAGCAGCTTAACCGACAGGGGGCGGAATGAAAAACTGTTTTTT.

V gene TRBV5-6 combines with J gene TRBJ1-6; no firm D call. Germline assignment: CDR1 SGHDT and CDR2 YYEEEE. The CDR3 covers 14 residues. Trimming removed 3 bases from V and 3 bases from J, with 7 bases in between. The CDR3 reads CASSYRDYNSPLHF. In DNA form, the CDR3 reads TGTGCCAGCAGCTACCGGGACTATAATTCACCCCTCCACTTT.

This chain links TRBV5-1 with TRBJ2-3, with 13 bases aligning to TRBD2. J was trimmed by 3 bases and V by 3 bases; bases with no gene match: 7. In germline, CDR1 is SGHRS, CDR2 YFSETQ. CDR3 length: 17 amino acids. Here the CDR3 DNA reads TGCGCCAGCAGCTGGACTAGCGGGGGCTGGGGAACAGATACGCAGTATTTT. It is translated as CASSWTSGGWGTDTQYF.

This clone showed up just a few times. V and J are TRBV28 and TRBJ1-1; D remains ambiguous. V shed 6 bases and J shed 10 bases, with 12 bases lying between them. The CDR3 contains 11 residues. Germline V lookup: CDR1 MDHEN, CDR2 SYDVKM. CDR3 in amino acids: CASRSLTVAFF. In DNA, the CDR3 is TGTGCCAGCAGGTCGCTAACGGTAGCTTTCTTT.

The genes are TRBV6-5 and TRBJ1-3; no definite D call. The CDR3 length is 15 residues. Trimming stripped 2 bases from V and 0 bases from J, with 8 bases between. CDR1 is MNHEY and CDR2 is SVGAGI in the germline V gene. The CDR3 loop is CASSYLGSSGNTIYF. CDR3 sequence (DNA): TGTGCCAGCAGTTACCTCGGGAGCTCTGGAAACACCATATATTTT.

V and J are TRBV9 and TRBJ1-1, with D tentatively TRBD1 (5 bases). Looked up from germline, CDR1 is SGDLS and CDR2 is YYNGEE. Trimming removed 7 bases from V and 5 bases from J, with 15 bases in between. The CDR3 covers 13 residues. DNA of the CDR3: TGTGCCAGCGGAGGGGCGCAGGGTACTGAAGCTTTCTTT. This gives the protein CASGGAQGTEAFF.

The chain joins TRBV19 to TRBJ2-5; TRBD2 aligns across 12 bases. The CDR3 is 16 residues long. CDR1 and CDR2 from the germline V gene are LNHDA and SQIVND (reference sequence). V dropped 5 bases and J dropped 5; count of bases not matched to a gene: 9. CDR3 in amino acids: CASSRRTSGDRETQYF. CDR3 bases: TGTGCCAGTAGTCGCCGGACTAGCGGGGACCGGGAGACCCAGTACTTC.

The chain employs TRBV3-1 (or the pseudogene TRBV3-2) and TRBJ1-5; TRBD1 matches 7 bases. The CDR3 consists of 14 residues. V lost 7 bases, J lost 7 bases, and 10 bases stayed unmatched. CDR1 and CDR2 (germline): LGHDT, YNNKEL (reference sequence). CDR3 in DNA: TGTGCCAGCAATTCAGGGGGAGCAGGCCAGCCCCAGCATTTT. Protein product: CASNSGGAGQPQHF.

The J gene is TRBJ1-1, the V gene TRBV5-6; TRBD1 is a possible D gene (5 bases). The germline gives CDR1 SGHDT, CDR2 YYEEEE. Between the trimmed V and J ends, which lost 4 bases and 1 base, there was a span of 11 bases. The CDR3 consists of 14 residues. This CDR3 is CASSKDTQNTEAFF. The CDR3 region has the DNA TGTGCCAGCAGCAAGGACACCCAGAACACTGAAGCTTTCTTT.

This chain joins TRBV6-1 and TRBJ1-6; D gene ambiguous. CDR3 length: 12 residues. Trimming removed 1 base at V and 16 bases at J, with 11 bases between. Germline V CDR1 and CDR2: MNHNS, SASEGT. Here the CDR3 reads CASSEVEGYLHF. The CDR3 bases are TGTGCCAGCAGTGAAGTGGAGGGTTATCTCCACTTT.

The chain's CDR3 is CASRPDRVNTGELFF. As DNA, the CDR3 is TGCGCCAGCAGGCCGGACAGGGTCAACACCGGGGAGCTGTTTTTT. J is TRBJ2-2 and V is TRBV5-1, with 8 bases that match TRBD1. From germline, CDR1 is SGHRS and CDR2 YFSETQ. The CDR3 is 15 amino acids. V lost 5 bases to trimming and J lost 2 bases; unmatched junction nucleotides: 5.

Only a few counts were recorded for this clone. The chain couples TRBV28 to TRBJ1-5; 7 bases match TRBD1. This CDR3 is 13 amino acids long. CDR1 is MDHEN, CDR2 SYDVKM, per germline. The junction had 7 bases not matched to a gene; V was cut back by 8 bases and J by 6 bases. The CDR3 loop reads CASFGQVAQPQHF. The CDR3 DNA is TGTGCCAGCTTCGGACAGGTTGCTCAGCCCCAGCATTTT.

Written as DNA, the CDR3 is TGTGCCAGCAGCCCGCTCGGGGGGGCTTGGGAGCAGTTCTTC. This gives the protein CASSPLGGAWEQFF. The chain combines TRBV11-2 with TRBJ2-1, with 8 bases identical to TRBD2. The germline CDR1 and CDR2 sequences are SGHAT and FQNNGV. The CDR3 extends over 14 amino acids. V was pared by 5 bases and J by 10 bases, with 10 bases of the junction left unmatched.

Only a few counts were recorded for this clone. This chain uses TRBV4-2 with TRBJ1-1; possible D gene TRBD1, 5 bases. From germline, CDR1 is LGHNA and CDR2 YNFKEQ. Trimming shortened V by 1 base and J by 1 base, and 10 bases separated the two germline ends. This CDR3 has 15 amino acids. CDR3 in amino acids: CASSQGPGWNTEAFF. In nucleotides, the CDR3 is TGTGCCAGCAGCCAAGGTCCAGGGTGGAACACTGAAGCTTTCTTT.

The chain joins TRBV10-3 to TRBJ1-5, with a possible D match to TRBD1 (5 bases). The CDR3 spans 14 residues. V was trimmed by 1 base and J by 5 bases, leaving 9 bases between them. Per the germline V gene, CDR1 is ENHRY and CDR2 is SYGVKD. Here the CDR3 DNA reads TGTGCCATCAGTGAGTGGGCAGGGCATCAGCCCCAGCATTTT. Residues: CAISEWAGHQPQHF.

In its sample, this clone was seen once. The rearrangement links TRBV18 to TRBJ1-1; TRBD1 might be the D (6 bases). This CDR3 has 14 residues. Germline lookup yields CDR1 KGHSH and CDR2 LQKENI. Deletions cut 3 bases from V and 4 bases from J, with 12 bases between. The CDR3 loop reads CASSPWEGGTEAFF. The CDR3 DNA sequence: TGTGCCAGCTCACCTTGGGAAGGGGGCACTGAAGCTTTCTTT.

The chain carries TRBV4-1 and TRBJ1-3; D ambiguous. V was trimmed by 0 bases and J by 1 base, leaving 19 bases between them. The CDR3 loop spans 19 amino acids. Germline V gene data show CDR1 as MGHRA and CDR2 as YSYEKL. The DNA of the CDR3 is TGCGCCAGCAGCCAAGATTCCCCAGATTCGGGGAGGTCTGGAAACACCATATATTTT. Residues: CASSQDSPDSGRSGNTIYF.

In its sample, this clone was seen once. The chain links TRBV5-4 to TRBJ1-1, with D possibly TRBD1 on 5 matching bases. The CDR3 loop spans 16 amino acids. Trimming stripped 1 base from V and 0 bases from J, with 13 bases between. Germline assignment: CDR1 SGHNT and CDR2 YYREEE (reference sequence). CDR3 nucleotide sequence: TGTGCCAGCAGCTTGTTGGGCAGGGTTATGAACACTGAAGCTTTCTTT. Encoded protein: CASSLLGRVMNTEAFF.

This clone was found once. V usage is TRBV6-5 and J usage is TRBJ2-2, with D perhaps TRBD1 (5 bases). CDR1 MNHEY and CDR2 SVGAGI come from the germline V gene. CDR3 length: 14 amino acids. V lost 10 bases, J lost 0 bases, and 12 bases lay in between. The CDR3, as DNA: TGTGCCACCGACAGTTTCGCGAACACCGGGGAGCTGTTTTTT. Amino acids: CATDSFANTGELFF.

This chain uses TRBV27 with TRBJ1-2, with D perhaps TRBD1 (5 bases). V was shortened by 2 bases and J by 7 bases, with 8 bases between the two germline ends. The CDR3 contains 12 residues. Looked up from germline, CDR1 is MNHEY and CDR2 is SMNVEV (reference sequence). The CDR3 here is CASSLQGFGYTF. In nucleotides, the CDR3 is TGTGCCAGCAGTTTACAGGGTTTTGGCTACACCTTC.

The rearrangement uses TRBV6-5 and TRBJ1-6, with TRBD1 matching 9 bases. The V and J ends lost 5 bases and 7 bases, in that order; junction bases with no gene match: 3. Per the germline V gene, CDR1 is MNHEY and CDR2 is SVGAGI. CDR3 length: 14 residues. DNA of the CDR3: TGTGCCAGCAGTAGGGACAGGGCGAATTCACCCCTCCACTTT. Its translation: CASSRDRANSPLHF.

V and J are TRBV3-1 (or the pseudogene TRBV3-2) and TRBJ2-7, with D perhaps matching TRBD1 (6 bases). CDR1 LGHDT and CDR2 YNNKEL come from the germline V gene (reference sequence). Trimming removed 2 bases from V and 5 bases from J, with 19 bases in between. The CDR3 extends over 16 amino acids. CDR3 DNA: TGTGCCAGCAGCCAAAAAGTGGGGCAGGGGTTCGACGAGCAGTACTTC. Amino acids: CASSQKVGQGFDEQYF.

This clone was observed a few times. The chain carries TRBV5-1 and TRBJ2-2; D is uncertain. CDR3 size: 14 residues. Germline CDR1 reads SGHRS; CDR2 reads YFSETQ. V shed 0 bases and J shed 1 base, with 4 bases lying between them. DNA for the CDR3: TGCGCCAGCAGCTTGGCCGTGAACACCGGGGAGCTGTTTTTT. It codes for CASSLAVNTGELFF.

V is TRBV27 and J is TRBJ1-2; the D is unclear. Germline CDR1 and CDR2: MNHEY and SMNVEV (reference sequence). The CDR3 contains 15 residues. Trimming took 5 bases from V and 3 from J, leaving 16 bases between them. The CDR3 loop reads CASSKRDPADYGYTF. CDR3 DNA: TGTGCCAGCAGTAAGCGGGATCCGGCGGACTATGGCTACACCTTC.

The chain joins TRBV4-3 to TRBJ1-2; possibly TRBD1 for D (6 bases). V was clipped by 0 bases and J by 4 bases, with 15 bases between them. The CDR3 contains 16 residues. Germline lookup yields CDR1 LGHNA and CDR2 YSLEER. Here the CDR3 DNA reads TGCGCCAGCAGCCAAGATGGAACAGGGCTTATCTATGGCTACACCTTC. This codes for CASSQDGTGLIYGYTF.

The chain has TRBV9 and TRBJ2-3, with TRBD2 matching 15 bases. Germline assignment: CDR1 SGDLS and CDR2 YYNGEE. The trim removed 4 bases at V and 2 bases at J, leaving 5 bases unmatched. The CDR3 spans 17 residues. The CDR3 protein is CASSTGTSGGTTDTQYF. DNA of the CDR3: TGTGCCAGCAGCACCGGGACTAGCGGGGGGACCACAGATACGCAGTATTTT.

As regards this clone: This sample includes further DNA sequences coding for the same CDR3. CDR3 nucleotides: TGTGCCAGCAGTTTAGGCAGAAATCAGCCCCAGCATTTT. Translating gives CASSLGRNQPQHF. The chain links TRBV27 to TRBJ1-5; no clear D gene. With 2 bases removed from V and 4 bases from J, the gap between germline ends came to 6 bases. The CDR3 is 13 amino acids. Germline CDR1 is MNHEY and CDR2 is SMNVEV (reference sequence).

This clone was observed a single time. The V call is TRBV7-9, the J call TRBJ2-7, with TRBD1 identical over 9 bases. CDR1 is SEHNR, CDR2 FQNEAQ, per germline (reference sequence). V trimming: 1 base; J trimming: 3 bases; junction bases outside the gene matches: 4. This CDR3 has 15 amino acids. In DNA form, the CDR3 reads TGTGCCAGCAGCTTAGTTGGACAGGGGAACTACGAGCAGTACTTC. This codes for CASSLVGQGNYEQYF. Supplemented by reference TRBV7-9 and TRBJ2-7, the full variable domain reads DTGVSQNPRHKITKRGQNVTFRCDPISEHNRLYWYRQTLGQGPEFLTYFQNEAQLEKSRLLSDRFSAERPKGSFSTLEIQRTEQGDSAMYLCASSLVGQGNYEQYFGPGTRLTVT.